Listed here are 22 T cell receptor beta chains from one sample, sequenced in a study of post-analysis software for immune sequencing data. These TCRs' antigens remain unknown. Unique molecular identifiers were built into the TCR beta cDNA libraries. TCRdb reanalysed the PCR reads using MiXCR and keeps one entry per CDR3 protein. This table holds 550,000 to 700,000 distinct CDR3 sequences, around 40% found once. Findings and caveats of the study: A handful of TRBV segments appeared more often in patients than in controls, and TRBV5-6, TRBV5-1 and TRBV20-1 were among these.

The specimen was blood. The receptors derive from a girl aged 5-17 years with multiple sclerosis.

The J gene is TRBJ2-5, the V gene TRBV12-3 or TRBV12-4, with TRBD1 matching over 9 bases. Trimming at V came to 6 bases and at J to 1 base, leaving 6 bases not matched to a gene. The CDR3 contains 15 residues. The CDR3 reads CASRTGTGTQETQYF. Here the CDR3 DNA reads TGTGCCAGCAGAACAGGGACAGGGACCCAAGAGACCCAGTACTTC.

This clonotype has just a few counts. This chain uses TRBV7-2 with TRBJ2-3, with a tentative D call TRBD2 (5 bases). This CDR3 spans 14 amino acids. The V and J ends lost 5 bases and 1 base respectively, with 10 bases between them. Germline CDR1 reads SGHTA; CDR2 reads FQGNSA. The CDR3 DNA follows: TGTGCCAGCAGCCCGAGGGTCCGCACAGATACGCAGTATTTT. Translating gives CASSPRVRTDTQYF.

V gene TRBV7-2 combines with J gene TRBJ1-1; TRBD1 agrees at 7 bases. The CDR3 is 14 residues long. Trimming removed 1 base from V and 10 bases from J; junction bases left unmatched: 9. Germline V gene sequence: CDR1 SGHTA, CDR2 FQGNSA. The DNA of the CDR3 is TGTGCCAGCAGCTTAGAGAGGGGGCTCTACGGAGCTTTCTTT. Amino acids: CASSLERGLYGAFF.

This clonotype was seen a few times. The V call is TRBV6-5, the J call TRBJ1-4; D ambiguous. The CDR3 length is 13 residues. Trimming took 4 bases from V and 1 from J, leaving 4 bases between them. Germline CDR1 MNHEY, CDR2 SVGAGI. The CDR3 region has the DNA TGTGCCAGCAGTTCCCGAACTAATGAAAAACTGTTTTTT. Translation gives CASSSRTNEKLFF.

This clonotype was observed once. An end of the junction does not agree with germline; a read error may underlie this. V is TRBV12-3 or TRBV12-4 and J is TRBJ2-3; TRBD1 matches 10 bases. The CDR3 has 16 amino acids. The CDR3 DNA follows: TGTGCCAGCAGTCCAAGACAGGGGGCCCCGGCAGATGCGCAGTATTTT. Protein sequence: CASSPRQGAPADAQYF.

The V and J genes are TRBV20-1 and TRBJ2-7; D uncertain. From germline, CDR1 is DFQATT and CDR2 SNEGSKA (reference sequence). This CDR3 comprises 14 residues. The V end was cut by 3 bases, the J end by 0 bases, with 12 bases between. The CDR3, as DNA: TGCAGTGCTAGTTCGGGTCAAAGCTCCTACGAGCAGTACTTC. Residues: CSASSGQSSYEQYF.

This clonotype was recorded a few times. The CDR3 region has the DNA TGTGCCAGGAAACAGGGGTTTCACTACGAGCAGTACTTC. Protein sequence: CARKQGFHYEQYF. The J gene is TRBJ2-7, the V gene TRBV24-1, with 7 positions matching TRBD1. Per germline, CDR1 KGHDR and CDR2 SFDVKD. This CDR3 spans 13 amino acids. Germline trimming cut 11 bases from V and 3 bases from J; bases unmatched to any gene: 9.

The genes are TRBV7-9 and TRBJ2-1; D may match TRBD1 or TRBD2 (6 bases each). CDR3 length: 13 amino acids. V shed 8 bases and J shed 10 bases, with 18 bases lying between them. The germline V gene encodes CDR1 SEHNR and CDR2 FQNEAQ (reference sequence). Here the CDR3 DNA reads TGTGCCAGCCCACTGAGGGGGGAATTAGAGCAGTTCTTC. It is translated as CASPLRGELEQFF. Drawing the rest from reference TRBV7-9 and TRBJ2-1, the complete variable domain is DTGVSQNPRHKITKRGQNVTFRCDPISEHNRLYWYRQTLGQGPEFLTYFQNEAQLEKSRLLSDRFSAERPKGSFSTLEIQRTEQGDSAMYLCASPLRGELEQFFGPGTRLTVL.

The chain carries TRBV12-3 or TRBV12-4 and TRBJ2-2; D not certain. V lost 7 bases to trimming and J lost 0 bases, with 3 bases between them. CDR3 length: 12 residues. The CDR3 DNA reads TGTGCCAGCACGCCGAACACCGGGGAGCTGTTTTTT. Translating it yields CASTPNTGELFF.

In this sample, this clonotype turned up a few times. V is TRBV15 and J is TRBJ1-4; D is possibly TRBD1 (6 bases). Germline CDR1 and CDR2: LNHNV and YYDKDF (reference sequence). The CDR3 is 15 residues long. The V end lost 4 bases, the J end lost 2 bases, and 11 bases lay between the germline ends. The chain's CDR3 is CATSKGGATNEKLFF. DNA of the CDR3: TGTGCCACCAGCAAGGGGGGCGCGACTAATGAAAAACTGTTTTTT.

This clonotype appeared a few times. J is TRBJ2-6 and V is TRBV7-3, with D uncertain. V lost 2 bases to trimming and J lost 1 base, with 6 bases between them. Germline CDR1 reads SGHTA; CDR2 reads FQGTGA. CDR3 length: 15 amino acids. The CDR3 DNA reads TGTGCCAGCAGCTTAGATATTTCTGGGGCCAACGTCCTGACTTTC. This encodes CASSLDISGANVLTF.

This clonotype appeared a few times. This chain uses TRBV3-1 with TRBJ1-1; unclear D gene. Trimming shortened V by 0 bases and J by 2 bases, and 7 bases separated the two germline ends. The V gene's germline CDR1 is LGHDT and CDR2 YNNKEL (reference sequence). This CDR3 is 14 amino acids long. The chain's CDR3 is CASSQDTPNTEAFF. CDR3 sequence (DNA): TGTGCCAGCAGCCAAGATACCCCCAACACTGAAGCTTTCTTT.

The rearrangement uses TRBV20-1 and TRBJ2-7; D is possibly TRBD1 or TRBD2 (5 bases each). The CDR3 is 10 amino acids. CDR1 and CDR2 (germline): DFQATT, SNEGSKA (reference sequence). V was cut by 7 bases and J by 3 bases, with 7 bases left in between. CDR3 sequence reads: CSVGDYEQYF. CDR3 in DNA: TGCAGTGTGGGGGACTACGAGCAGTACTTC.

This clonotype has only a few counts. This chain joins TRBV10-3 and TRBJ2-1; D might be TRBD1 (6 bases). The germline V gene has CDR1 ENHRY and CDR2 SYGVKD. V gave up 2 bases and J gave up 7 bases, with 12 bases separating them. CDR3 size: 14 residues. The CDR3 sequence: CAISENRARNEQFF. CDR3 bases: TGTGCCATCAGTGAGAACAGGGCGAGGAATGAGCAGTTCTTC.

The CDR3 spells CASSEGDRIWYNEQFF. CDR3 coding DNA: TGTGCCAGCAGTGAAGGAGATAGGATCTGGTACAATGAGCAGTTCTTC. V and J are TRBV6-1 and TRBJ2-1; no definite D call. The CDR3 sequence is 16 residues long. Trimming shortened V by 1 base and J by 4 bases, and 14 bases separated the two germline ends. The germline gives CDR1 MNHNS, CDR2 SASEGT.

This clonotype was detected once. The chain employs TRBV27 and TRBJ2-7; 9 bases are a match to TRBD2. The germline V gene encodes CDR1 MNHEY and CDR2 SMNVEV (reference sequence). The CDR3 has 19 amino acids. The V segment lost 2 bases and the J segment 3 bases; nucleotides outside the gene matches: 17. CDR3 loop: CASSLIVGGRARPHYEQYF. The DNA of the CDR3 is TGTGCCAGCAGTTTAATTGTAGGCGGGAGGGCCCGTCCCCACTACGAGCAGTACTTC.

The V call is TRBV14, the J call TRBJ2-5; D ambiguous. CDR1 and CDR2 from the germline V gene are SGHDN and FVKESK. This CDR3 region has 13 residues. Trimming pared 4 bases from V and 3 bases from J, leaving 9 bases between. CDR3 sequence: CASSRNLKETQYF. As DNA, the CDR3 is TGTGCCAGCAGCCGAAACCTTAAAGAGACCCAGTACTTC.

V gene TRBV20-1 combines with J gene TRBJ2-1; 9 bases are shared with TRBD2. The germline gives CDR1 DFQATT, CDR2 SNEGSKA (reference sequence). The V gene end was trimmed by 1 base and the J gene end by 7 bases; junction bases not matched to a gene: 11. The CDR3 has 16 amino acids. The CDR3 DNA follows: TGCAGTGCTAGAGCCCCTAGCGGGGAAAGTAGGAATGAGCAGTTCTTC. It encodes CSARAPSGESRNEQFF.

The chain is built from TRBV28 and TRBJ2-6; maybe TRBD1 (5 bases). The CDR3 is 21 amino acids. The V end was cut by 5 bases, the J end by 2 bases, with 28 bases between. The germline CDR1 and CDR2 sequences are MDHEN and SYDVKM. CDR3 amino acids: CASSPSKPYSADRAGANVLTF. CDR3 sequence (DNA): TGTGCCAGCAGTCCGTCCAAACCCTACTCAGCCGACAGAGCTGGGGCCAACGTCCTGACTTTC.

The rearrangement links TRBV4-1 to TRBJ2-7; 9 bases fit TRBD2. CDR3 length: 14 amino acids. Germline V gene sequence: CDR1 MGHRA, CDR2 YSYEKL. V lost 4 bases, J lost 2 bases, and 3 bases stayed unmatched. The CDR3, as DNA: TGCGCCAGCAGCCGACTAGCGGTCCCCTACGAGCAGTACTTC. Protein sequence: CASSRLAVPYEQYF.

The chain is built from TRBV29-1 and TRBJ2-1; D is undetermined. This CDR3 has 16 amino acids. V was shortened by 0 bases and J by 0 bases, with 12 bases between the two germline ends. Germline-derived CDR1 and CDR2 are SQVTM and ANQGSEA. CDR3 nucleotide sequence: TGCAGCGTTGAAGATCTGGGGATGACCTCCTACAATGAGCAGTTCTTC. Amino acids: CSVEDLGMTSYNEQFF.

The V call is TRBV20-1, the J call TRBJ2-3, with 7 positions matching TRBD1. The ends lost 6 bases at V and 3 bases at J; junction bases unmatched: 9. CDR3 length equals 14 residues. Germline V CDR1 and CDR2: DFQATT, SNEGSKA (reference sequence). CDR3 DNA: TGCAGTGCCCTGGACAGGACGGGTACAGATACGCAGTATTTT. Protein sequence: CSALDRTGTDTQYF.